This entry concerns a single TCR beta chain. Authors' processing steps: Nucleated cell counts were estimated from reference gene primer amplification. Some clones are missing from TCRdb's copy, which holds only in-frame ones; the method was immunoSEQ multiplex PCR. V and J calls and clone size follow that table, whereas D and trimming were derived from the DNA. In the table there are about 140,000 clones, around 89% of which are singletons. This entry comes from a study of blood T cell repertoires in COVID-19. For the study at large: Whether acute or convalescent, the COVID-19 samples came from the United States, Italy and Spain. The analysed material was cDNA or gDNA that came from T cells, B-cell-depleted T cells, or PBMCs.

Patients of the Seattle cohort, enrolled during active infection, were followed longitudinally. The sequenced material came from peripheral blood. The receptor was derived from a human donor with COVID-19, enrolled during active disease. The donor label of this sample is uncertain.

CDR3 bases: TGCAGCGTTGCCCCGGGGTATGGGGCCAACGTCCTGACTTTC. Translating gives CSVAPGYGANVLTF. The chain carries TRBV29-1 and TRBJ2-6; D is perhaps TRBD2 (5 bases). Trimming pared 4 bases from V and 3 bases from J, leaving 10 bases between. Germline-derived CDR1 and CDR2 are SQVTM and ANQGSEA. There are 14 residues in the CDR3.